These 29 T cell receptor beta chains came from one sample sequenced in a study of regulatory T cells in long-lasting Graves disease. Time point noted: newly diagnosed GD, antithyroid drugs for less than 3 months. PBMCs provided the RNA from which the TCR library was made. Library construction for TCR beta used iRepertoire HTBI primers and Arm-PCR of CDR3 regions. One entry per CDR3 protein, called by TCRdb with MiXCR from the multiplex PCR reads. The table records 450,000 to 600,000 distinct CDR3 sequences, approximately 13% of them present only once. The data were also submitted as part of a second study, on T cells in Graves' hyperthyroidism and ophthalmopathy.

Sample: peripheral blood mononuclear cells (PBMCs), taken at new diagnosis, from a patient treated with antithyroid drugs. The source of these receptors is a man aged 25 to 40 with Graves disease.

Many counts were recorded for this clonotype. Its ends do not fully match the called genes, so a read error is possible. V usage is TRBV7-7 and J usage is TRBJ2-1, with D tentatively TRBD1 or TRBD2 (5 bases each). Looked up from germline, CDR1 is SSHAT and CDR2 is FNYEAQ (reference sequence). This CDR3 contains 13 residues. CDR3 nucleotide sequence: TGTGCTAGCAGCGCCAACGTGGGGGACGAGCAGTTCTTC. Protein sequence: CASSANVGDEQFF.

This clonotype was observed a few times. J is TRBJ1-2 and V is TRBV10-3; 7 nucleotides match TRBD1. The ends lost 10 bases at V and 2 bases at J; junction bases unmatched: 7. From germline, CDR1 is ENHRY and CDR2 SYGVKD. This CDR3 is 13 amino acids long. The CDR3 nucleotides are TGTGCCACCGGAGGGGACAGCAACTATGGCTACACCTTC. Translation: CATGGDSNYGYTF.

Points on this clonotype: One end of the junction fails to match germline, which may point to a read error. The gene calls are TRBV20-1 and TRBJ2-2; D may be TRBD1 (8 bases). CDR1 and CDR2 from the germline V gene are DFQATT and SNEGSKA (reference sequence). The CDR3 has 14 residues. This CDR3 reads CSARAGQDTGELFF. The CDR3 coding sequence is TGCAGTGCGAGAGCGGGACAGGACACCGGGGAGCTGTTTTTT.

This chain links TRBV12-3 or TRBV12-4 with TRBJ1-3; 7 bases map to TRBD1. This CDR3 is 17 amino acids long. V dropped 5 bases and J dropped 3; count of bases not matched to a gene: 13. The CDR3, as DNA: TGTGCCAGCAGTCTCGCCGGGGACAGAAGTCTTGGAAACACCATATATTTT. Encoded protein: CASSLAGDRSLGNTIYF.

This clonotype was found many times. V usage is TRBV6-1 and J usage is TRBJ2-7, with unresolved D. Between the trimmed V and J ends, which lost 5 bases and 4 bases, there was a span of 21 bases. The CDR3 consists of 16 residues. The germline gives CDR1 MNHNS, CDR2 SASEGT. The CDR3 coding sequence is TGTGCCAGCAGTAGAACCTTAGGTCAAACGAAGTACGAGCAGTACTTC. It encodes CASSRTLGQTKYEQYF.

The V and J genes are TRBV2 and TRBJ2-1; D gene unclear. Germline values: CDR1 SNHLY, CDR2 FYNNEI. The CDR3 has 12 amino acids. The ends were cut back, 6 bases at V and 6 bases at J, with 9 bases in the middle. The CDR3: CASSEETNEQFF. In DNA, the CDR3 is TGTGCCAGCAGCGAGGAGACCAATGAGCAGTTCTTC.

The V call is TRBV25-1, the J call TRBJ2-1; unclear D gene. This CDR3 is built from 12 residues. The ends were cut back, 0 bases at V and 6 bases at J, with 3 bases in the middle. Germline loops: CDR1 MGHDK, CDR2 SYGVNS. As DNA, the CDR3 is TGTGCCAGCAGTGAATACAGCAATGAGCAGTTCTTC. Protein: CASSEYSNEQFF.

This clonotype was seen only a few times. V usage is TRBV30 and J usage is TRBJ1-5; D is uncertain. The germline V and J ends were trimmed by 1 base and 1 base, with 5 bases remaining between them. The CDR3 has 13 residues. The germline gives CDR1 GTSNPN, CDR2 SVGIG (reference sequence). CDR3 sequence: CAWSEVSNQPQHF. The CDR3 coding sequence is TGTGCCTGGAGTGAAGTGAGCAATCAGCCCCAGCATTTT.

This clonotype was seen repeatedly, ten times or more. This chain uses TRBV6-6 with TRBJ1-2; D is undetermined. Germline CDR1 is MNHNY and CDR2 is SVGAGI (reference sequence). The germline V and J ends were trimmed by 0 bases and 2 bases, with 7 bases remaining between them. This CDR3 comprises 14 residues. CDR3 nucleotide sequence: TGTGCCAGCAGTTACTCGGACCGAAACTATGGCTACACCTTC. Translation gives CASSYSDRNYGYTF.

Ten or more counts support this clonotype. CDR3 bases: TGCAGCGGATCCCAGACAGGGTCTGGTGAAAAACTGTTTTTT. It yields the protein CSGSQTGSGEKLFF. The rearrangement uses TRBV29-1 and TRBJ1-4, with 7 bases fitting TRBD1. The V segment lost 7 bases and the J segment 7 bases; nucleotides outside the gene matches: 12. The CDR3 contains 14 residues. Germline V gene data show CDR1 as SQVTM and CDR2 as ANQGSEA.

V is TRBV13 and J is TRBJ1-1, with D hard to call. Germline loops: CDR1 PRHDT, CDR2 FYEKMQ (reference sequence). The CDR3 has 14 amino acids. V was pared by 10 bases and J by 1 base, with 16 bases between. The CDR3: CATFVRTENTEAFF. In nucleotides, the CDR3 is TGTGCCACCTTTGTCCGCACAGAGAACACTGAAGCTTTCTTT.

This clonotype was counted many times. The rearrangement joins TRBV18 to TRBJ2-1; the D gene is possibly TRBD2 (5 bases). Germline CDR1 is KGHSH and CDR2 is LQKENI. This CDR3 comprises 15 residues. The ends were cut back, 2 bases at V and 4 bases at J, with 12 bases in the middle. The CDR3 reads CASSPSPGEYNEQFF. The CDR3 DNA reads TGTGCCAGCTCACCAAGCCCCGGGGAGTACAATGAGCAGTTCTTC.

This clonotype was recorded many times. The chain is built from TRBV7-9 and TRBJ1-1; D is unresolved. V lost 4 bases to trimming and J lost 6 bases, with 12 bases between them. CDR3 length: 13 amino acids. The germline V gene encodes CDR1 SEHNR and CDR2 FQNEAQ (reference sequence). CDR3 nucleotide sequence: TGTGCCAGCAGCTCGAGCGGTTTCCCTGAAGCTTTCTTT. It yields the protein CASSSSGFPEAFF.

This clonotype was recorded many times. The chain recombines TRBV7-9 with TRBJ2-1, with TRBD1 matching over 8 bases. CDR3 length: 15 residues. With 5 bases clipped from V and 6 bases from J, the junction kept 9 bases outside the gene matches. Germline CDR1 reads SEHNR; CDR2 reads FQNEAQ (reference sequence). In DNA form, the CDR3 reads TGTGCCAGCAGCACAAGGGGACAGGCGGGCAATGAGCAGTTCTTC. As protein: CASSTRGQAGNEQFF. Based on the CDR3 plus reference TRBV7-9 and TRBJ2-1, the full variable domain is DTGVSQNPRHKITKRGQNVTFRCDPISEHNRLYWYRQTLGQGPEFLTYFQNEAQLEKSRLLSDRFSAERPKGSFSTLEIQRTEQGDSAMYLCASSTRGQAGNEQFFGPGTRLTVL.

This chain joins TRBV6-1 and TRBJ2-3; 15 nucleotides match TRBD2. The junction had 5 bases not matched to a gene; V was cut back by 5 bases and J by 2 bases. The length of the CDR3 is 17 residues. In germline, CDR1 is MNHNS, CDR2 SASEGT. The CDR3 loop reads CASSKGLAGGYTDTQYF. CDR3 coding DNA: TGTGCCAGCAGTAAGGGACTAGCGGGAGGATACACAGATACGCAGTATTTT.

The J gene is TRBJ2-7, the V gene TRBV28; no reliable D call. Trimming pared 7 bases from V and 3 bases from J, leaving 13 bases between. The CDR3 extends over 13 amino acids. CDR1 and CDR2 from the germline V gene are MDHEN and SYDVKM. The CDR3 DNA reads as TGTGCCAGCACAGAGGTCTTTCTCTACGAGCAGTACTTC. It yields the protein CASTEVFLYEQYF.

This clonotype was picked up many times. The chain recombines TRBV12-3 or TRBV12-4 with TRBJ1-1, with D hard to call. The CDR3 runs 13 residues. V gave up 1 base and J gave up 4 bases, with 7 bases separating them. In nucleotides, the CDR3 is TGTGCCAGCAGTTTAGTAGGGTCCACTGAAGCTTTCTTT. Amino acid sequence: CASSLVGSTEAFF.

This clonotype was counted many times. The chain links TRBV5-6 to TRBJ2-3; a weak D match, TRBD2 (6 bases). Trimming cost V 3 bases and J 4 bases, with 18 bases left between them. Germline loops: CDR1 SGHDT, CDR2 YYEEEE. This CDR3 region has 16 residues. The CDR3 coding sequence is TGTGCCAGCAGCTGGGGGGACTCCGGGGACCCAGATACGCAGTATTTT. Translation gives CASSWGDSGDPDTQYF.

As concerns this clonotype: One end of the junction does not line up with germline, which may come from a read error. The chain links TRBV12-3 or TRBV12-4 to TRBJ2-1, with TRBD1 matching 8 bases. This CDR3 has 14 amino acids. CDR3 residues: CASRPTGGRNEQLF. In DNA, the CDR3 is TGTGCCAGCAGGCCAACAGGGGGACGGAATGAGCAGCTCTTC.

This clonotype has more than one count but fewer than ten. V is TRBV10-1 and J is TRBJ2-2; D might be TRBD1 (6 bases). The CDR3 is made up of 15 amino acids. Germline lookup yields CDR1 WNHNN and CDR2 SYGVQD (reference sequence). Trimming shortened V by 7 bases and J by 0 bases, and 12 bases separated the two germline ends. CDR3 DNA: TGCGCCAGCATGCCGGCAGGGGCGAACACCGGGGAGCTGTTTTTT. This sequence encodes CASMPAGANTGELFF.

Many counts were recorded for this clonotype. The chain couples TRBV12-3 or TRBV12-4 to TRBJ2-5; weak D call: TRBD2 (7 bases). V shed 2 bases and J shed 5 bases, with 15 bases lying between them. This CDR3 has 15 residues. As DNA, the CDR3 is TGTGCCAGCAGTTTACGGACGGGGGGCGTCGAGACCCAGTACTTC. It codes for CASSLRTGGVETQYF.

This clonotype was detected a few times. The chain combines TRBV20-1 with TRBJ2-1, with TRBD2 matching over 11 bases. The CDR3 consists of 15 residues. Germline V gene lookup returns CDR1 DFQATT and CDR2 SNEGSKA (reference sequence). Trimming at V came to 2 bases and at J to 7 bases, leaving 7 bases not matched to a gene. The CDR3 region is CSARKTSGSGNEQFF. CDR3 DNA: TGCAGTGCTAGAAAAACTAGCGGGAGCGGTAATGAGCAGTTCTTC.

Only a few counts were recorded for this clonotype. The rearrangement joins TRBV5-6 to TRBJ2-1; D unclear. V lost 0 bases, J lost 9 bases, and 13 bases lay in between. The germline CDR1 and CDR2 sequences are SGHDT and YYEEEE. This CDR3 comprises 14 residues. The chain's CDR3 is CASSLGPGEGEQFF. CDR3 nucleotides: TGTGCCAGCAGCTTGGGACCTGGGGAAGGTGAGCAGTTCTTC.

This clonotype has only a few counts. The chain is built from TRBV6-1 and TRBJ2-7, with a possible D match to TRBD2 (5 bases). The CDR3 is 13 residues long. The germline V and J ends were trimmed by 6 bases and 5 bases, with 14 bases remaining between them. CDR1 is MNHNS, CDR2 SASEGT, per germline. CDR3 residues: CASRRASHNEQYF. The CDR3 DNA sequence: TGTGCCAGCAGGAGGGCTAGTCATAACGAGCAGTACTTC.

The V gene is TRBV9, the J gene TRBJ2-1; perhaps TRBD1 as D (5 bases). This CDR3 has 16 amino acids. V was cut by 1 base and J by 6 bases, with 17 bases left in between. The germline V gene encodes CDR1 SGDLS and CDR2 YYNGEE. The DNA for the CDR3 is TGTGCCAGCAGCGTATGGGCAGGGCGACTCATCAATGAGCAGTTCTTC. Protein product: CASSVWAGRLINEQFF.

The chain links TRBV19 to TRBJ2-1; 9 bases agree with TRBD2. V trimming: 5 bases; J trimming: 8 bases; junction bases outside the gene matches: 7. This CDR3 contains 14 residues. The germline CDR1 and CDR2 sequences are LNHDA and SQIVND (reference sequence). CDR3 region: CASSVAGEKDEQFF. CDR3 bases: TGTGCCAGTAGTGTAGCGGGAGAAAAGGATGAGCAGTTCTTC.

In its sample, this clonotype was seen a few times. A read error may explain this, as a much larger clone is one base away. The chain links TRBV20-1 to TRBJ2-1, with D tentatively TRBD2 (5 bases). Trimming shortened V by 6 bases and J by 2 bases, and 14 bases separated the two germline ends. Germline V gene lookup returns CDR1 DFQATT and CDR2 SNEGSKA (reference sequence). This CDR3 region has 14 residues. This chain's CDR3 is CSANSVSAYNEQFF. The CDR3 DNA reads as TGCAGTGCAAATAGCGTAAGCGCCTACAATGAGCAGTTCTTC.

In its sample, this clonotype was seen many times. The chain recombines TRBV11-2 with TRBJ2-7; 9 nucleotides line up with TRBD2. Germline V gene sequence: CDR1 SGHAT, CDR2 FQNNGV. There are 17 residues in the CDR3. V trimming: 3 bases; J trimming: 0 bases; junction bases outside the gene matches: 9. CDR3 in amino acids: CASSLKASSGSSYEQYF. The CDR3 coding sequence is TGTGCCAGCAGCTTGAAGGCGAGTAGCGGGAGCTCCTACGAGCAGTACTTC.

This clonotype appeared a few times. V usage is TRBV4-2 and J usage is TRBJ2-7, with D unclear. CDR1 is LGHNA and CDR2 is YNFKEQ in the germline V gene. Trimming pared 1 base from V and 5 bases from J, leaving 9 bases between. This CDR3 spans 13 amino acids. Here the CDR3 DNA reads TGTGCCAGCAGCCAAGGGAGAGAGGACGAGCAGTACTTC. Amino acid sequence: CASSQGREDEQYF.